This paragraph covers one T cell receptor (beta chain) sequence. The antigen is unknown. The source of the sample is a study of cytomegalovirus exposure and HLA in healthy donors. Both 60 Vbeta primers and 13 Jbeta primers went into the PCR. The data were produced by immunoSEQ multiplex PCR, yet TCRdb's version contains in-frame clones alone and is incomplete. This table holds 150,000 to 200,000 clones, approximately 80% found once. Study results and limitations: Most subjects' HLA-A and HLA-B alleles were reportedly predicted from TCR beta sequences. When the data were analyzed later, several of the most significant clusters appeared to be linked to common viral pathogens. It was in a later analysis that TCR association rates were seen to vary by HLA locus, highest for DRB1 and lowest for HLA-C. Investigators reported 150 to 200 TCR beta chains as tied to cytomegalovirus.

V was shortened by 2 bases and J by 0 bases, with 22 bases between the two germline ends. The CDR3 is 19 residues long. Germline CDR1 reads SGHNT; CDR2 reads YYREEE (reference sequence). The specimen was PBMCs. This sequence was found in a man in his forties in good health and CMV-seropositive. This chain joins TRBV5-4 and TRBJ2-3, with a possible D match to TRBD2 (6 bases). The CDR3 coding sequence is TGTGCCAGCAGCTTACAAATGGGAAACCGGGGGTCTAGCACAGATACGCAGTATTTT. Translated: CASSLQMGNRGSSTDTQYF.